The source of this TCR beta chain is a study of response to subunit inactivated influenza vaccine. Study observations and caveats: Only a handful of new T cells, the authors suggested, are recruited with each seasonal influenza vaccination.

Each CDR3 protein gets one entry after TCRdb re-called the RT-PCR reads with MiXCR. This sample has 530,000 or so distinct CDR3 sequences, with 12% found just once. This CDR3 is built from 14 residues. Per germline, CDR1 SGDLS and CDR2 YYNGEE. The V end was cut by 4 bases, the J end by 2 bases, with 13 bases between. A note on this clonotype: What it binds is unknown.

The sample consisted of PBMCs from blood, taken on the day of vaccination. The chain couples TRBV9 to TRBJ2-7; D call uncertain. The origin of this receptor is a man aged 45-65 years who received an inactivated influenza vaccine. In DNA, the CDR3 is TGTGCCAGCAGCCGACCGGGCCCCACCTACGAGCAGTACTTC. Protein sequence: CASSRPGPTYEQYF.